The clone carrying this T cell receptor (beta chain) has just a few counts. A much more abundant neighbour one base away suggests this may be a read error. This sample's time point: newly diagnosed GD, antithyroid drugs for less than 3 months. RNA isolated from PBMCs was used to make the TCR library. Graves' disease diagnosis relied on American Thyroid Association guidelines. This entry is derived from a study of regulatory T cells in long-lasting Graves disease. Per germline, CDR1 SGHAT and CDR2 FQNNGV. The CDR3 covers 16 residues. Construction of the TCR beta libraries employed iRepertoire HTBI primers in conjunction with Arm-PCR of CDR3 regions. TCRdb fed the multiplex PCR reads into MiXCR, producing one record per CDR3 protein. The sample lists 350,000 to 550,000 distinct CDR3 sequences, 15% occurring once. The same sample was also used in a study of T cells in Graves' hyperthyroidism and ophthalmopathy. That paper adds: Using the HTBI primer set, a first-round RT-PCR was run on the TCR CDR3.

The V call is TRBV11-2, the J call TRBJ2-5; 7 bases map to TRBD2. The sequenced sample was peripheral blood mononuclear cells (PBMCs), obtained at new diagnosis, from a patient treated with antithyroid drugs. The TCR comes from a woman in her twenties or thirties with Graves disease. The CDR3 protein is CASSLKAGSTKETQHF. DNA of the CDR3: TGTGCCAGCAGCTTAAAAGCGGGATCCACCAAAGAGACCCAGCACTTC. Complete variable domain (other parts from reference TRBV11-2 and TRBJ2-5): EAGVAQSPRYKIIEKRQSVAFWCNPISGHATLYWYQQILGQGPKLLIQFQNNGVVDDSQLPKDRFSAERLKGVDSTLKIQPAKLEDSAVYLCASSLKAGSTKETQHFGPGTRLLVL.